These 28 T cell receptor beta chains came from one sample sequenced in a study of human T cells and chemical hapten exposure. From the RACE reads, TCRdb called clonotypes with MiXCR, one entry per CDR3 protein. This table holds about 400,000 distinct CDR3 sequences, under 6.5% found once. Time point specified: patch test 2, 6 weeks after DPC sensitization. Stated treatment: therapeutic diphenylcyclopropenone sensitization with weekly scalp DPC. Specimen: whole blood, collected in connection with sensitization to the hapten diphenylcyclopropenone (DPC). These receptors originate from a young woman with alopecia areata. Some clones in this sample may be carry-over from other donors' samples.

Here the CDR3 DNA reads TGTGCCAGCAGCTTAGCTGGGGCAGGCAAATTTGGAAACACCATATATTTT. Translating it yields CASSLAGAGKFGNTIYF. The rearrangement uses TRBV7-6 and TRBJ1-3, with D tentatively TRBD1 (5 bases). Germline CDR1 and CDR2: SGHVS and FNYEAQ. The CDR3 loop spans 17 amino acids. V was cut by 0 bases and J by 3 bases, with 15 bases left in between.

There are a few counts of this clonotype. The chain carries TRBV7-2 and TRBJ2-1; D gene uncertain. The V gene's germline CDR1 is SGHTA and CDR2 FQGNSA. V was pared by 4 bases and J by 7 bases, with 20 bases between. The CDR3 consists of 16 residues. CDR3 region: CASSSLSTSVGNEQFF. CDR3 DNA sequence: TGTGCCAGCAGCTCTCTCTCCACTTCGGTTGGTAATGAGCAGTTCTTC.

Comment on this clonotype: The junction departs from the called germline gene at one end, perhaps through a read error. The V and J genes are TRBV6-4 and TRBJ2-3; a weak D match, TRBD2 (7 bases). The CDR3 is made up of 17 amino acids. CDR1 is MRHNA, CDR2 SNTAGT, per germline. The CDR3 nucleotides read TGTGCCAGCAGTGAACGAGGCGGGGGCTTAAGCAGAGATACGCAGTATTTT. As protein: CASSERGGGLSRDTQYF.

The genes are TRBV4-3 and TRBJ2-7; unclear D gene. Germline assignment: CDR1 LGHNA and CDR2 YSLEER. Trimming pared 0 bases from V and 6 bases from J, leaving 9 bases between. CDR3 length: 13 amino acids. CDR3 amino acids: CASSQDTLGEQYF. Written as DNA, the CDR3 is TGCGCCAGCAGCCAAGATACCCTCGGCGAGCAGTACTTC.

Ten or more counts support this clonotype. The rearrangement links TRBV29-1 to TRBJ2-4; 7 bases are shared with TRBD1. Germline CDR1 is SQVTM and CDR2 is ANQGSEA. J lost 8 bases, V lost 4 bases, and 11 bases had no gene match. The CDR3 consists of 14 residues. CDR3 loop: CSVGRGTGTDIQYF. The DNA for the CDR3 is TGCAGCGTTGGTAGGGGTACAGGGACAGACATTCAGTACTTC.

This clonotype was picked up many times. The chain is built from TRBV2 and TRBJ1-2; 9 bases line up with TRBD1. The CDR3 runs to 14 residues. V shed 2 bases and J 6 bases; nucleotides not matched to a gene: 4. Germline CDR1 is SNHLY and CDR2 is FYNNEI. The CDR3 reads CASSEYDRGDGYTF. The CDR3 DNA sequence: TGTGCCAGCAGTGAATATGACAGGGGGGATGGCTACACCTTC.

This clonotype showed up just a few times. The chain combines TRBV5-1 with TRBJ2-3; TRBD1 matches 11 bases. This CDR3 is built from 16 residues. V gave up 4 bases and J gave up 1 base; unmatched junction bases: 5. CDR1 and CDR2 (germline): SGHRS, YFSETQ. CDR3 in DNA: TGCGCCAGCAGCCAACAGGGACAGGGGGGCACAGATACGCAGTATTTT. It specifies CASSQQGQGGTDTQYF.

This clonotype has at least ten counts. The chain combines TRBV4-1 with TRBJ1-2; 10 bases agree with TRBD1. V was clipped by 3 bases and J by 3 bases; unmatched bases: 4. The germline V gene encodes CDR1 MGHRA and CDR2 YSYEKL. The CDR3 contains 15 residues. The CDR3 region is CASSQLTGGYYGYTF. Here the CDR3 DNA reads TGCGCCAGCAGCCAGTTGACAGGGGGCTACTATGGCTACACCTTC.

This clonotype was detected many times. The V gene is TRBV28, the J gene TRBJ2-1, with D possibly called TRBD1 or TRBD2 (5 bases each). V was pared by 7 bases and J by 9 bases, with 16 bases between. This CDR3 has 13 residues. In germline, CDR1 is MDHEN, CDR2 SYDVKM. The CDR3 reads CASTSLGAIEQFF. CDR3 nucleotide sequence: TGTGCCAGCACCTCACTAGGGGCGATTGAGCAGTTCTTC. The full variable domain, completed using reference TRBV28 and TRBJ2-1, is DVKVTQSSRYLVKRTGEKVFLECVQDMDHENMFWYRQDPGLGLRLIYFSYDVKMKEKGDIPEGYSVSREKKERFSLILESASTNQTSMYLCASTSLGAIEQFFGPGTRLTVL.

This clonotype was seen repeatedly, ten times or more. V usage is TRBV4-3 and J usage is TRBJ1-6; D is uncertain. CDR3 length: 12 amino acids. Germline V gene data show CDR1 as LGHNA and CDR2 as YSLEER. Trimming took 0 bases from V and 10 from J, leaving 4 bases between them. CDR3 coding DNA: TGCGCCAGCAGCCAAGATCACTCACCCCTCCACTTT. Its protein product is CASSQDHSPLHF.

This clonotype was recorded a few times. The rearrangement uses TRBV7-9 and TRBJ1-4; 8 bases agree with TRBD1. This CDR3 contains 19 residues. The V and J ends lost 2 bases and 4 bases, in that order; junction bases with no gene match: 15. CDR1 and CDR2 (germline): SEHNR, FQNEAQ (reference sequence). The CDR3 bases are TGTGCCAGCAGCTTATTTACACACGACAGGGGAAAGTATAATGAAAAACTGTTTTTT. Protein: CASSLFTHDRGKYNEKLFF.

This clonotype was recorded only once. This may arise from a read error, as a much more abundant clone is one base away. CDR3 protein: CASSSCSGTGVDEQYF. The CDR3 DNA reads as TGCGCCAGCAGCTCCTGTTCCGGGACAGGGGTGGACGAGCAGTACTTC. The chain employs TRBV5-1 and TRBJ2-7; 10 nucleotides line up with TRBD1. This CDR3 has 16 amino acids. Germline values: CDR1 SGHRS, CDR2 YFSETQ. V gave up 3 bases and J gave up 5 bases; unmatched junction bases: 11.

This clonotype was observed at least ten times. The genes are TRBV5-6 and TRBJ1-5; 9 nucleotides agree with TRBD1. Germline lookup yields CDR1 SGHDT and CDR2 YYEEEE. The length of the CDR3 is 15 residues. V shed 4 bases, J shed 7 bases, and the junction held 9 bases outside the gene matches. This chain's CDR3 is CASSPGTGRGQPQHF. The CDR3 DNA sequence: TGTGCCAGCAGCCCTGGGACAGGGCGAGGGCAGCCCCAGCATTTT.

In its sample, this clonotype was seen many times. The chain's CDR3 is CASSLGGGRLGSPLHF. The CDR3 coding sequence is TGTGCCAGCAGTTTAGGGGGGGGCAGACTAGGTTCACCCCTCCACTTT. V and J are TRBV12-3 or TRBV12-4 and TRBJ1-6, with TRBD1 as a possible D gene (6 bases). The CDR3 consists of 16 residues. Trimming pared 1 base from V and 9 bases from J, leaving 16 bases between.

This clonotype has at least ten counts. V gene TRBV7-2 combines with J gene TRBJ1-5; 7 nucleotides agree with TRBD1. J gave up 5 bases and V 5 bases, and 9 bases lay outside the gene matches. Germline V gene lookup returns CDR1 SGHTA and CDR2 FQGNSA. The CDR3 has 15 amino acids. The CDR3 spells CASSPRTGRDQPQHF. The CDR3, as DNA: TGTGCCAGCAGCCCCCGGACAGGCCGAGATCAGCCCCAGCATTTT.

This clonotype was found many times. The CDR3 sequence: CAISESGTSGTDTQYF. The CDR3 nucleotides are TGTGCCATCAGTGAGTCCGGGACTAGCGGCACAGATACGCAGTATTTT. The V call is TRBV10-3, the J call TRBJ2-3, with 10 bases matching TRBD2. The germline V gene encodes CDR1 ENHRY and CDR2 SYGVKD. The junction had 1 base not matched to a gene; V was cut back by 0 bases and J by 1 base. This CDR3 comprises 16 residues.

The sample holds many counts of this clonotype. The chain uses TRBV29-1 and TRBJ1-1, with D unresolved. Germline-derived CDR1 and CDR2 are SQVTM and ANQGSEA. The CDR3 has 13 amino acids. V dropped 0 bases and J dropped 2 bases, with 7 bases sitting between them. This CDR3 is CSVEDVSNTEAFF. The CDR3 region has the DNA TGCAGCGTTGAAGATGTGAGTAACACTGAAGCTTTCTTT.

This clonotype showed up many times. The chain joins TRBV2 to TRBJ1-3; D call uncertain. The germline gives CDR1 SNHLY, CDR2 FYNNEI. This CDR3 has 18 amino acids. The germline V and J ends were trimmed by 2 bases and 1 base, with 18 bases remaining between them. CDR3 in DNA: TGTGCCAGCAGTGAATGGAAGGTCGGCAGTCTATCTGGAAACACCATATATTTT. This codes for CASSEWKVGSLSGNTIYF.

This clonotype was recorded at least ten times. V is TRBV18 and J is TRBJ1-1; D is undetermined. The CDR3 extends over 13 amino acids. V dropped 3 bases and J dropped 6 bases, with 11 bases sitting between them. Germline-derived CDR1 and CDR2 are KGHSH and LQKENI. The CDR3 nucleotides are TGTGCCAGCTCACCTGGCGCAAAGGCTGAAGCTTTCTTT. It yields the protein CASSPGAKAEAFF. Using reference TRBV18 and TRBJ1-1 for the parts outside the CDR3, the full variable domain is NAGVMQNPRHLVRRRGQEARLRCSPMKGHSHVYWYRQLPEEGLKFMVYLQKENIIDESGMPKERFSAEFPKEGPSILRIQQVVRGDSAAYFCASSPGAKAEAFFGQGTRLTVV.

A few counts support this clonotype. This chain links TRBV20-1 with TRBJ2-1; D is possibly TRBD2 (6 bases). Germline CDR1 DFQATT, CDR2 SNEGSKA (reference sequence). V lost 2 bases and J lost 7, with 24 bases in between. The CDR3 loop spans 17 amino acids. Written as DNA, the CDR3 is TGCAGTGCTAGAACTAGATTATCGGCGGGGCGGAGAAATGAGCAGTTCTTC. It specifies CSARTRLSAGRRNEQFF.

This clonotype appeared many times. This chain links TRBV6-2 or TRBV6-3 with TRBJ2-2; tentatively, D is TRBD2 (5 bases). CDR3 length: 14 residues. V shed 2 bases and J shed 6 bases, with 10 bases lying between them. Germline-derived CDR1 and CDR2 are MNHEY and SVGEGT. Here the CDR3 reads CASSYTGEAGELFF. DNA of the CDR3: TGTGCCAGCAGTTACACCGGGGAAGCCGGGGAGCTGTTTTTT.

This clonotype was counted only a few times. CDR3 DNA: TGCGCCAGCAGCCAAGACCTTTCTAGCGAGCGTAACAATGAGCAGTTCTTC. This translates into CASSQDLSSERNNEQFF. The V gene is TRBV4-3, the J gene TRBJ2-1; possible D gene TRBD2, 6 bases. CDR3 length: 17 amino acids. Germline assignment: CDR1 LGHNA and CDR2 YSLEER. V was clipped by 0 bases and J by 5 bases, with 17 bases between them.

The CDR3 DNA is TGTGCCAGCAGTCTCCGGCAGGGGCGATTGACCGGGGAGCTGTTTTTT. As protein: CASSLRQGRLTGELFF. The chain uses TRBV7-4 and TRBJ2-2; tentatively, D is TRBD1 (6 bases). This CDR3 has 16 residues. Germline lookup yields CDR1 SGHVT and CDR2 SQSDAQ. Trimming left V 6 bases short and J 5 bases short, with 19 bases between.

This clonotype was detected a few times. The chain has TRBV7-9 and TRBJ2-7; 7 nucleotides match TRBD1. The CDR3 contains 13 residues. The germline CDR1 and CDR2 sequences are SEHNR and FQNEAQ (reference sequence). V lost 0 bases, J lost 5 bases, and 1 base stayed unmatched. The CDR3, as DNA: TGTGCCAGCAGCTTAGCGACAGGGAACGAGCAGTACTTC. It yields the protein CASSLATGNEQYF.

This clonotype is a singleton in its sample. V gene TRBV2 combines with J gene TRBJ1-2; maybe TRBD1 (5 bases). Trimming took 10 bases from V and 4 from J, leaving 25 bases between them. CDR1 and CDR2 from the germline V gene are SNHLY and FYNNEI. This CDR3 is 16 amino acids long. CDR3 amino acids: CATVGDAERRAYGYTF. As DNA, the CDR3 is TGTGCCACCGTAGGGGACGCTGAGAGGAGAGCCTATGGCTACACCTTC.

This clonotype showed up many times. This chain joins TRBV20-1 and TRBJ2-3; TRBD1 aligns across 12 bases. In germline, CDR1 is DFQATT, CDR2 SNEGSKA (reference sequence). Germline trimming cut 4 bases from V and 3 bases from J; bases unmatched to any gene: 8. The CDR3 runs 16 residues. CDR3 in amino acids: CSAKSPGQGATDTQYF. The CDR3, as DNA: TGCAGTGCTAAATCACCGGGACAGGGGGCGACAGATACGCAGTATTTT.

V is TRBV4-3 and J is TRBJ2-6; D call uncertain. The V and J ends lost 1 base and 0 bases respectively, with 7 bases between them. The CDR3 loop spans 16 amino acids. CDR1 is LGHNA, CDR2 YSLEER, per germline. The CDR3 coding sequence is TGCGCCAGCAGCCAAGGTACCAGCTCTGGGGCCAACGTCCTGACTTTC. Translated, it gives CASSQGTSSGANVLTF.

As DNA, the CDR3 is TGTGCCAGCACTTCCTTTGGAACAGGGGGCAGGAATACGCAGTATTTT. Amino acids: CASTSFGTGGRNTQYF. The chain is built from TRBV6-5 and TRBJ2-3, with 9 bases identical to TRBD1. Trimming at V came to 7 bases and at J to 7 bases, leaving 15 bases not matched to a gene. The CDR3 covers 16 residues. Germline assignment: CDR1 MNHEY and CDR2 SVGAGI.